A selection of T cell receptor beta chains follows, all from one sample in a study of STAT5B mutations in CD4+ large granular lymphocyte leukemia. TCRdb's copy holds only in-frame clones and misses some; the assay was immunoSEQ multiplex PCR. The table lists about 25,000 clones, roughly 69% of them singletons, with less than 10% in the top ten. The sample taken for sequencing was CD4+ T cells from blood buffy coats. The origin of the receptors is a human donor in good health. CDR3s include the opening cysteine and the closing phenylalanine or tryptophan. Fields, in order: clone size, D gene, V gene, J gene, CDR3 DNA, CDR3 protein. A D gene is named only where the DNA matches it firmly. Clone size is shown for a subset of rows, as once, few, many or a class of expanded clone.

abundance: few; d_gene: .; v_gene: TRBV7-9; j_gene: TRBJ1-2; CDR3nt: TGTGCCAGCAGCCAAACAGGTTATGGCTACACCTTC; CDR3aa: CASSQTGYGYTF
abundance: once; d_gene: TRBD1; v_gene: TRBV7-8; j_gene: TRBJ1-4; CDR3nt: TGTGCCAGCAGCTTAGGACAGGGTCTCAAAAAACTGTTTTTT; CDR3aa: CASSLGQGLKKLFF
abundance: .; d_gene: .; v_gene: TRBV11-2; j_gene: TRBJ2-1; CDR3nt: TGTGCCAGCAGCTCCCTGGCAGACGGCAATGAGCAGTTCTTC; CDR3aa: CASSSLADGNEQFF
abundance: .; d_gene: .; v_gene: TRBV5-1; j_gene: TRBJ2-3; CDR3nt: TGCGCCAGCAGAACCTCCCTAGACAGCGGCACAGATACGCAGTATTTT; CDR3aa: CASRTSLDSGTDTQYF
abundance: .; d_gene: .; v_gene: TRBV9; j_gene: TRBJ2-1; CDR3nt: TGTGCCAGCAGCGTAGAAGTAGGAGTCGGGTCCTACAATGAGCAGTTCTTC; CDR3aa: CASSVEVGVGSYNEQFF
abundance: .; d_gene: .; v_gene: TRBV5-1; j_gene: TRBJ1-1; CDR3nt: TGCGCCAGCAGCTATCGACCCGAGGGCACTGAAGCTTTCTTT; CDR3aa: CASSYRPEGTEAFF
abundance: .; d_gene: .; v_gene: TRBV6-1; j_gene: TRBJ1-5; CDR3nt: TGTGCCAGCAGTGAGGAAGCCCATCAGCCCCAGCATTTT; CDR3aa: CASSEEAHQPQHF
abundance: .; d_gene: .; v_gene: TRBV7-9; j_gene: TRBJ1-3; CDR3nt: TGTGCCAGCAGCTTAGCGGAGTTCTACTCTGGAAACACCATATATTTT; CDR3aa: CASSLAEFYSGNTIYF
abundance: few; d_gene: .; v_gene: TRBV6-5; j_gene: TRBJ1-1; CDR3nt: TGTGCCAGCAGTTACTCTGGGGGTAGCCCTGAAGCTTTCTTT; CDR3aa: CASSYSGGSPEAFF
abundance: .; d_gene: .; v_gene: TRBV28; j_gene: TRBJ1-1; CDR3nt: TGTGCCAGCAGTTCCACAGGTGGCATGAACACTGAAGCTTTCTTT; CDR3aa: CASSSTGGMNTEAFF
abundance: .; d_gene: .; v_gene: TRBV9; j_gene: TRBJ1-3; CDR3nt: TGTGCCAGCAGCGTAGGGCCGGTCTCTGGAAACACCATATATTTT; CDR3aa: CASSVGPVSGNTIYF
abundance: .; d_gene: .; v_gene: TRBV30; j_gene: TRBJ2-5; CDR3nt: TGTGCCTGGAGTTTGGGGAGACAAGAGACCCAGTACTTC; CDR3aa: CAWSLGRQETQYF
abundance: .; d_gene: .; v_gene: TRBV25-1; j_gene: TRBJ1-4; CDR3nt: TGTGCCAGCAGTGCCCTTTGGGGTGGGGCAACTAATGAAAAACTGTTTTTT; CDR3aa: CASSALWGGATNEKLFF
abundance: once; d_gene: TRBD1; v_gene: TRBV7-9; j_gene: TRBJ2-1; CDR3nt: TGTGCCAGCAGCTTAGATCCGGGACAGGGCGTCAATGAGCAGTTCTTC; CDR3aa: CASSLDPGQGVNEQFF